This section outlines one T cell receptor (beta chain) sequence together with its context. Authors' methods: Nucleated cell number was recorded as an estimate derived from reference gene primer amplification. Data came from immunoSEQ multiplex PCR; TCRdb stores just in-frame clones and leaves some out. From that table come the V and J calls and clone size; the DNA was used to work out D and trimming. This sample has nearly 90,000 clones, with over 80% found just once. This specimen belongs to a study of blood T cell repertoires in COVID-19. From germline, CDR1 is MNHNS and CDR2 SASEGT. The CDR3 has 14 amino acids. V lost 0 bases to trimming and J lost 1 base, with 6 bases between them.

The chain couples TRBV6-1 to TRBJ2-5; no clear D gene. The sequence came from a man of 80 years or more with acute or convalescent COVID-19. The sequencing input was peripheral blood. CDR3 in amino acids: CASSEAGTQETQYF. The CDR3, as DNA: TGTGCCAGCAGTGAAGCGGGCACCCAAGAGACCCAGTACTTC.